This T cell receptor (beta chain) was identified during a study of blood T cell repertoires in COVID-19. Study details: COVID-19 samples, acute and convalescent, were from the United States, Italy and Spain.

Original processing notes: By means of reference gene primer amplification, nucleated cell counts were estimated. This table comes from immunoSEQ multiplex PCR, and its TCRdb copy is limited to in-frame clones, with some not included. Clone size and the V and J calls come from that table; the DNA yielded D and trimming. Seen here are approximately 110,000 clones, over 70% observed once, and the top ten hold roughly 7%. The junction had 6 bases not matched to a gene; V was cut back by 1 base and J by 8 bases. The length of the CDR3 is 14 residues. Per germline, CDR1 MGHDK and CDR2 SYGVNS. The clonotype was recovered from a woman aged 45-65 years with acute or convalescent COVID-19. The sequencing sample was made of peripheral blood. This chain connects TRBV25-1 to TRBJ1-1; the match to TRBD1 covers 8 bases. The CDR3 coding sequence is TGTGCCAGCAGTGAATGGCGACAGGGGTCGGAAGCTTTCTTT. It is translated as CASSEWRQGSEAFF.